The clone carrying this T cell receptor beta chain was counted between two and nine times. These data are taken from a study of T-cell reconstitution after alpha-beta-depleted transplantation in children. Unique molecular identifiers were built into the TCRbeta library. Via MiXCR, TCRdb re-called the PCR reads, giving one row per CDR3 protein. The repertoire holds some 500,000 distinct CDR3 sequences, with roughly 18% as singletons. Sequences were derived from PBMCs from the stem cell graft donor, sampled from the stem cell graft. The TCR originated in a human donor who donated a stem cell graft to a child with acute lymphoblastic leukemia.

The CDR3 region has the DNA TGTGCCAGCAGTTTACCAGGCCAGGTACCTTGGACCGGGGAGCTGTTTTTT. Protein: CASSLPGQVPWTGELFF. V is TRBV12-3 or TRBV12-4 and J is TRBJ2-2; no definite D call. Deletions cut 2 bases from V and 5 bases from J, with 18 bases between. CDR3 size: 17 residues.